One and the same sample provided the 21 T cell receptor beta chains below, sequenced in a study of T cell responses to AZD1222 COVID-19 vaccine. Some clones are missing from TCRdb's copy, which holds only in-frame ones; the method was immunoSEQ multiplex PCR. This sample yields 150,000 or so clones, of which roughly 90% are seen a single time; more than 1.2% belongs to the top ten. The sequencing used peripheral blood, collected on day 0 of AZD1222 vaccination. Every receptor here comes from an adult in good health.

V gene TRBV12-3 or TRBV12-4 combines with J gene TRBJ2-7; maybe TRBD1 (7 bases). Trimming removed 3 bases from V and 4 bases from J, with 10 bases in between. The CDR3 is 13 amino acids. The CDR3 loop reads CASSLGGQYEQYF. The CDR3 nucleotides read TGTGCCAGCAGTTTGGGGGGACAGTACGAGCAGTACTTC.

The V and J genes are TRBV11-2 and TRBJ1-4; weak D call: TRBD1 (5 bases). CDR1 SGHAT and CDR2 FQNNGV come from the germline V gene. V lost 2 bases and J lost 7, with 11 bases in between. The CDR3 covers 14 residues. Here the CDR3 DNA reads TGTGCCAGCAGCTTACCAGGGCTCACTGAAAAACTGTTTTTT. Protein sequence: CASSLPGLTEKLFF.

This chain uses TRBV12-5 with TRBJ2-7; no definite D call. The V gene's germline CDR1 is LGHNT and CDR2 FRNRAP. Trimming removed 3 bases at V and 1 base at J, with 10 bases between. The CDR3 is 14 amino acids. The CDR3: CASGFGTQSYEQYF. CDR3 DNA: TGTGCTAGTGGTTTTGGAACCCAATCCTACGAGCAGTACTTC.

The chain couples TRBV12-3 or TRBV12-4 to TRBJ2-3; D is uncertain. The CDR3 sequence is 12 residues long. V lost 5 bases, J lost 3 bases, and 6 bases lay in between. The DNA for the CDR3 is TGTGCCAGCAGTCCTTCTACAGATACGCAGTATTTT. Encoded protein: CASSPSTDTQYF.

V is TRBV4-1 and J is TRBJ2-2, with D perhaps matching TRBD2 (6 bases). CDR3 length: 16 residues. V lost 1 base, J lost 5 bases, and 14 bases lay in between. The germline V gene encodes CDR1 MGHRA and CDR2 YSYEKL. CDR3 coding DNA: TGCGCCAGCAGCCAAGGGGCGATCCGGGGGACCGGGGAGCTGTTTTTT. Its protein is CASSQGAIRGTGELFF.

V is TRBV7-2 and J is TRBJ2-2, with TRBD2 matching over 13 bases. The CDR3 contains 18 residues. Germline values: CDR1 SGHTA, CDR2 FQGNSA. Germline trimming cut 6 bases from V and 5 bases from J; bases unmatched to any gene: 12. The CDR3 here is CASRLGLAGDSRTGELFF. CDR3 DNA: TGTGCCAGCAGACTTGGACTAGCGGGAGACTCGCGGACCGGGGAGCTGTTTTTT.

In this sample, this clone turned up a few times. The V call is TRBV5-1, the J call TRBJ2-1; D is ambiguous. V was clipped by 0 bases and J by 0 bases, with 10 bases between them. The CDR3 extends over 16 amino acids. The germline V gene encodes CDR1 SGHRS and CDR2 YFSETQ. The CDR3 is CASSLVAPSSYNEQFF. The CDR3 DNA reads TGCGCCAGCAGCTTGGTCGCGCCCAGCTCCTACAATGAGCAGTTCTTC.

This clone was seen only once. The chain couples TRBV11-3 to TRBJ2-5; 9 bases are a match to TRBD1. With 4 bases clipped from V and 3 bases from J, the junction kept 12 bases outside the gene matches. CDR1 is SGHNT and CDR2 is YENEEA in the germline V gene. The CDR3 loop spans 17 amino acids. CDR3 nucleotide sequence: TGTGCCAGCAGCTACATACGAGGGACAGGGCCTGAAGAGACCCAGTACTTC. This encodes CASSYIRGTGPEETQYF.

In DNA, the CDR3 is TGTGCCAGCAGCCAAGAAACAGGGAACACAGATACGCAGTATTTT. Its protein is CASSQETGNTDTQYF. V gene TRBV4-2 combines with J gene TRBJ2-3; perhaps TRBD1 as D (6 bases). Trimming removed 0 bases from V and 2 bases from J, with 9 bases in between. The CDR3 is 15 amino acids. Germline-derived CDR1 and CDR2 are LGHNA and YNFKEQ.

The V gene is TRBV19, the J gene TRBJ2-7; TRBD1 agrees at 7 bases. The germline V gene encodes CDR1 LNHDA and CDR2 SQIVND (reference sequence). V shed 6 bases and J 5 bases; nucleotides not matched to a gene: 13. There are 15 residues in the CDR3. The CDR3 is CASSPGQLKRDEQYF. DNA of the CDR3: TGTGCCAGTAGCCCGGGACAGCTAAAGCGCGACGAGCAGTACTTC.

The chain has TRBV7-6 and TRBJ2-6; perhaps TRBD1 as D (5 bases). Per germline, CDR1 SGHVS and CDR2 FNYEAQ. The CDR3 loop spans 16 amino acids. V lost 1 base to trimming and J lost 9 bases, with 16 bases between them. The CDR3 region is CASSLVQGDPDNVLTF. CDR3 in DNA: TGTGCCAGCAGCTTAGTGCAGGGTGACCCCGACAACGTCCTGACTTTC.

The V call is TRBV7-9, the J call TRBJ2-3; no definite D call. The CDR3 length is 15 residues. Germline-derived CDR1 and CDR2 are SEHNR and FQNEAQ (reference sequence). V shed 1 base and J shed 1 base, with 9 bases lying between them. CDR3 loop: CASSLGITGTDTQYF. CDR3 coding DNA: TGTGCCAGCAGCTTAGGGATCACAGGCACAGATACGCAGTATTTT. Full variable domain (remainder filled in from reference TRBV7-9 and TRBJ2-3): DTGVSQNPRHKITKRGQNVTFRCDPISEHNRLYWYRQTLGQGPEFLTYFQNEAQLEKSRLLSDRFSAERPKGSFSTLEIQRTEQGDSAMYLCASSLGITGTDTQYFGPGTRLTVL.

The rearrangement links TRBV12-5 to TRBJ2-3, with D uncertain. The germline gives CDR1 LGHNT, CDR2 FRNRAP. The CDR3 is 14 residues long. Trimming removed 5 bases from V and 1 base from J, with 10 bases in between. Here the CDR3 DNA reads TGTGCTAGTGGTCCCTTCAAGGGCACAGATACGCAGTATTTT. Its protein product is CASGPFKGTDTQYF.

The rearrangement uses TRBV28 and TRBJ1-5; 7 bases align to TRBD1. Per the germline V gene, CDR1 is MDHEN and CDR2 is SYDVKM. The CDR3 contains 12 residues. This CDR3 reads CGGGPSNQPQHF. The DNA of the CDR3 is TGTGGAGGGGGCCCCAGCAATCAGCCCCAGCATTTT.

The V call is TRBV24-1, the J call TRBJ2-7, with a tentative D call TRBD2 (5 bases). The length of the CDR3 is 16 residues. Trimming left V 1 base short and J 2 bases short, with 14 bases between. The germline V gene encodes CDR1 KGHDR and CDR2 SFDVKD. Here the CDR3 DNA reads TGTGCCACCAGTGATTTCTTTCCGGAGGTCGCCTACGAGCAGTACTTC. Its protein product is CATSDFFPEVAYEQYF.

The chain links TRBV7-8 to TRBJ2-7; tentative D call: TRBD1 (6 bases). Trimming took off 0 bases at V and 3 bases at J, with 15 bases between the two ends. CDR1 and CDR2 from the germline V gene are SGHVS and FQNEAQ. This CDR3 is built from 16 residues. CDR3 bases: TGTGCCAGCAGCTTAGCGGAGGACAGCCTCGTCTACGAGCAGTACTTC. This gives the protein CASSLAEDSLVYEQYF.

The V and J genes are TRBV14 and TRBJ2-5; the D is unclear. The CDR3 extends over 15 amino acids. Per the germline V gene, CDR1 is SGHDN and CDR2 is FVKESK. The V gene lost 6 bases and the J gene lost 2 bases, with 16 bases spanning the gap. The chain's CDR3 is CASSFGGVRQETQYF. The CDR3 DNA is TGTGCCAGCAGTTTCGGTGGGGTAAGACAAGAGACCCAGTACTTC.

V and J are TRBV6-4 and TRBJ2-1, with 7 bases identical to TRBD2. This CDR3 has 15 amino acids. In germline, CDR1 is MRHNA, CDR2 SNTAGT. With 0 bases clipped from V and 10 bases from J, the junction kept 9 bases outside the gene matches. CDR3 loop: CASSDSTAGAGEQFF. Here the CDR3 DNA reads TGTGCCAGCAGTGACTCGACGGCGGGAGCAGGGGAGCAGTTCTTC.

This chain uses TRBV7-7 with TRBJ2-3; 9 nucleotides match TRBD1. Germline V CDR1 and CDR2: SSHAT, FNYEAQ (reference sequence). Trimming cost V 4 bases and J 5 bases; bases outside gene matches: 4. This CDR3 has 14 residues. The chain's CDR3 is CASSSGQGIDTQYF. As DNA, the CDR3 is TGTGCCAGCAGCTCGGGACAGGGAATAGATACGCAGTATTTT. The entire variable domain, with the rest obtained from reference TRBV7-7 and TRBJ2-3, is as follows: GAGVSQSPRYKVTKRGQDVTLRCDPISSHATLYWYQQALGQGPEFLTYFNYEAQPDKSGLPSDRFSAERPEGSISTLTIQRTEQRDSAMYRCASSSGQGIDTQYFGPGTRLTVL.

V is TRBV9 and J is TRBJ2-3, with 11 bases lining up with TRBD2. The V gene's germline CDR1 is SGDLS and CDR2 YYNGEE. The length of the CDR3 is 16 residues. With V trimmed by 3 bases and J by 2 bases, 5 bases remained unmatched. The CDR3 region is CASSGGTSGLTDTQYF. Here the CDR3 DNA reads TGTGCCAGCAGCGGGGGGACTAGCGGTCTCACAGATACGCAGTATTTT.

The chain joins TRBV4-1 to TRBJ1-3; D remains unclear. The CDR3 length is 16 residues. The V gene lost 1 base and the J gene lost 2 bases, with 12 bases spanning the gap. Germline CDR1 reads MGHRA; CDR2 reads YSYEKL. The CDR3 protein is CASSQGPTEAGNTIYF. The CDR3 DNA follows: TGCGCCAGCAGCCAAGGTCCAACAGAAGCTGGAAACACCATATATTTT.